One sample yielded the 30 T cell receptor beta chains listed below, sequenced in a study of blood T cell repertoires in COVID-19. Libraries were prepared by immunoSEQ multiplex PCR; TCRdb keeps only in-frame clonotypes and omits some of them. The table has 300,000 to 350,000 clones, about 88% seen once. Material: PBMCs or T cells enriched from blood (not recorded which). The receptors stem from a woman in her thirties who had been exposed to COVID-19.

The CDR3 sequence: CASSPQGNGYGYTF. CDR3 in DNA: TGCGCCAGCAGCCCACAGGGGAACGGCTATGGCTACACCTTC. This chain links TRBV5-1 with TRBJ1-2; 7 bases agree with TRBD1. Per germline, CDR1 SGHRS and CDR2 YFSETQ. V lost 4 bases to trimming and J lost 4 bases; unmatched junction nucleotides: 7. The CDR3 is 14 amino acids. Using reference TRBV5-1 and TRBJ1-2 for the parts outside the CDR3, the full variable domain is KAGVTQTPRYLIKTRGQQVTLSCSPISGHRSVSWYQQTPGQGLQFLFEYFSETQRNKGNFPGRFSGRQFSNSRSEMNVSTLELGDSALYLCASSPQGNGYGYTFGSGTRLTVV.

The CDR3 reads CASSQGTSPIPGEQFF. CDR3 sequence (DNA): TGTGCCAGCAGTCAAGGGACTAGCCCAATACCGGGTGAGCAGTTCTTC. The V call is TRBV27, the J call TRBJ2-1, with 9 nucleotides matching TRBD2. The CDR3 runs to 16 residues. Trimming at V came to 5 bases and at J to 9 bases, leaving 14 bases not matched to a gene. Germline V CDR1 and CDR2: MNHEY, SMNVEV (reference sequence).

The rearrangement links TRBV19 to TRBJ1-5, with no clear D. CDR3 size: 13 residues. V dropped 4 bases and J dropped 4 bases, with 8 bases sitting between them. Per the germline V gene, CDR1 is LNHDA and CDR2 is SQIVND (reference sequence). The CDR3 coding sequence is TGTGCCAGTAGTACCCAACTTAATCAGCCCCAGCATTTT. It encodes CASSTQLNQPQHF.

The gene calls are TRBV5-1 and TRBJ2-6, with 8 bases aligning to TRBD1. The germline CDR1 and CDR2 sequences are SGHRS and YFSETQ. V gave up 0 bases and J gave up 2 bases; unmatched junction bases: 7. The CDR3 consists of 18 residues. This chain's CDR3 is CASSLEAGGAPGANVLTF. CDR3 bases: TGCGCCAGCAGCTTGGAGGCAGGGGGCGCGCCTGGGGCCAACGTCCTGACTTTC.

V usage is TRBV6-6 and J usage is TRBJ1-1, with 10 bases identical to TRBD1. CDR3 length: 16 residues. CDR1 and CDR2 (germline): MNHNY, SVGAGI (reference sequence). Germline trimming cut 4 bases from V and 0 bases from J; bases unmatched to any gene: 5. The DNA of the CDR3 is TGTGCCAGCAGTTCTTCCGGGACAGGGGTGAACACTGAAGCTTTCTTT. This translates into CASSSSGTGVNTEAFF.

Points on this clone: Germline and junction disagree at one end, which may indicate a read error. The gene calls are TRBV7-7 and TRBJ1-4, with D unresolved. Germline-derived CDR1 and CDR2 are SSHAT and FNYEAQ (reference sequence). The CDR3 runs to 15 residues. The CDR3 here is CASSLGTEYNEKLFF. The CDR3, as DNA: TGTGCTAGCAGCTTAGGAACGGAGTATAATGAAAAACTGTTTTTT.

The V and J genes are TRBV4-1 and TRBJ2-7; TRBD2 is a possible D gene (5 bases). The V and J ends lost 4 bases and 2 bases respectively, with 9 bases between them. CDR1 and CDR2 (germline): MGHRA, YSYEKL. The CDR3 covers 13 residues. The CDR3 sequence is CASSLGVAYEQYF. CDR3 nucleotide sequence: TGCGCCAGCAGCCTCGGGGTCGCCTACGAGCAGTACTTC.

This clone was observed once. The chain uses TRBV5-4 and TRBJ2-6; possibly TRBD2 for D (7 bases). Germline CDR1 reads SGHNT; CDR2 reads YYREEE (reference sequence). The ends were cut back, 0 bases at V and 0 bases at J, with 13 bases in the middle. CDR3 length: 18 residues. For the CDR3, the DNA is TGTGCCAGCAGCTTGGCCGCGGGGGCCCTCTCTGGGGCCAACGTCCTGACTTTC. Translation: CASSLAAGALSGANVLTF.

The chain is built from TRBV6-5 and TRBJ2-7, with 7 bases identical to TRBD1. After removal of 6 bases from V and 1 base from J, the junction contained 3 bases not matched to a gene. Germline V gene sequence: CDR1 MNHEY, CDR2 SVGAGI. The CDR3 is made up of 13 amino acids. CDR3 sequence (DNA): TGTGCCAGCAGACGACAGGGTTCCTACGAGCAGTACTTC. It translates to CASRRQGSYEQYF.

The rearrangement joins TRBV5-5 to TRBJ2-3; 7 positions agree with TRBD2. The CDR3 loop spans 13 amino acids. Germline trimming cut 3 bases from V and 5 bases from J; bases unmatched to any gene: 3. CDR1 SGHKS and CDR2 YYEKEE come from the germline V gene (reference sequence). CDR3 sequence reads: CASSYGLGDTQYF. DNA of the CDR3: TGTGCCAGCAGCTACGGACTAGGAGATACGCAGTATTTT.

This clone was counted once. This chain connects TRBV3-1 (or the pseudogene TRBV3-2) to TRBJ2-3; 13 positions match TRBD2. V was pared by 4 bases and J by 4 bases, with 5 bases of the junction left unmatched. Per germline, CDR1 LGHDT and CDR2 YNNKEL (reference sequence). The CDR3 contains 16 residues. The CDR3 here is CASSLFGLAGADTQYF. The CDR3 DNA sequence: TGTGCCAGCAGCCTCTTCGGACTAGCGGGAGCAGATACGCAGTATTTT.

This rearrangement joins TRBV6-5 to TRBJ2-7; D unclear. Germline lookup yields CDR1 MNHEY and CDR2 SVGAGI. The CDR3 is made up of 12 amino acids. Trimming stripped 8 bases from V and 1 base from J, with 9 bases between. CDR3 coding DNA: TGTGCCAGCGCGCGGAATTCCTACGAGCAGTACTTC. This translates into CASARNSYEQYF.

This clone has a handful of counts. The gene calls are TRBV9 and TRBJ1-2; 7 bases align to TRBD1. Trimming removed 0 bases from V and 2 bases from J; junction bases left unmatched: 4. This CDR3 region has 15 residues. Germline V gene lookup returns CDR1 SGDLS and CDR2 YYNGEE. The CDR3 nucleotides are TGTGCCAGCAGCGTAGGAACAGGGGCGAACTATGGCTACACCTTC. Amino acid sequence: CASSVGTGANYGYTF.

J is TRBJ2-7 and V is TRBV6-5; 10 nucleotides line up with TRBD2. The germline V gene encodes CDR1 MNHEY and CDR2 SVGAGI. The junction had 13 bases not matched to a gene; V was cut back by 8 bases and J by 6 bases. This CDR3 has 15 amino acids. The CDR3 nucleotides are TGTGCCAGCGCCGTCGCGCGGAGCGGGAGGGGCGAGCAGTACTTC. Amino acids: CASAVARSGRGEQYF.

CDR3 bases: TGTGCCAGCAGTTTATCGGTGGGGGGGGCAGCCTCCTACGAGCAGTACTTC. Protein sequence: CASSLSVGGAASYEQYF. The chain couples TRBV28 to TRBJ2-7; TRBD2 might be the D (7 bases). V was trimmed by 1 base and J by 0 bases, leaving 16 bases between them. The CDR3 is made up of 17 amino acids. Per germline, CDR1 MDHEN and CDR2 SYDVKM.

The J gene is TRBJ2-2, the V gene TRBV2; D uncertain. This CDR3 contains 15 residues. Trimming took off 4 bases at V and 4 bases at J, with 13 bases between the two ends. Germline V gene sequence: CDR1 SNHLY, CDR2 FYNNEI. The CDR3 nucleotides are TGTGCCAGCAGTGTGGGCGAGATAGGCACCGGGGAGCTGTTTTTT. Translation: CASSVGEIGTGELFF.

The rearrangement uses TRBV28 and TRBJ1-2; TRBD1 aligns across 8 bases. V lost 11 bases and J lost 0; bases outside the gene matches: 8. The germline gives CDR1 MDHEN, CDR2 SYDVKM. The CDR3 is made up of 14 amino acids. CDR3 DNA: TGTGCCTGGGGGGGGACAGGAACTAACTATGGCTACACCTTC. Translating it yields CAWGGTGTNYGYTF.

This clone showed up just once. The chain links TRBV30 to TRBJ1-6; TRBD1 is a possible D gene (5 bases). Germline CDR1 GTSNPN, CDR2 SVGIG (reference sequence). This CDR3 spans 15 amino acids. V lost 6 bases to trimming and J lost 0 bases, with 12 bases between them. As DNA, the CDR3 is TGTGCCTGTATCGGGGGAAGCTCCTATAATTCACCCCTCCACTTT. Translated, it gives CACIGGSSYNSPLHF.

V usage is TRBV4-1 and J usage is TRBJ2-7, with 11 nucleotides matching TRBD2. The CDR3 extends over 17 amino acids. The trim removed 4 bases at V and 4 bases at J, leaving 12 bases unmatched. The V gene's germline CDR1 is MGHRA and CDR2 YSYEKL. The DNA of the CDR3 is TGCGCCAGCAGCCCCGAAAAAACTAGCGGGAGAACGTACGAGCAGTACTTC. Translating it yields CASSPEKTSGRTYEQYF.

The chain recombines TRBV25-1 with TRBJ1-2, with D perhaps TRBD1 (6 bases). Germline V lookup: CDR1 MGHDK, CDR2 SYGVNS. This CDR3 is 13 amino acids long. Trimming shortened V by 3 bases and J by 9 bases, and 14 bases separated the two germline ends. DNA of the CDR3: TGTGCCAGCAGTGAGTGGTCAGGGGTTCGCTACACCTTC. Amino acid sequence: CASSEWSGVRYTF.

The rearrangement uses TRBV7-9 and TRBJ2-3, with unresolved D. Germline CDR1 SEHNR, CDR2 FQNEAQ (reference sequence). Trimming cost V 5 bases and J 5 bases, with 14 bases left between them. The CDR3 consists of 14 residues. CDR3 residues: CASSQSPVQDTQYF. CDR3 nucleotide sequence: TGTGCCAGCAGCCAGTCTCCCGTGCAAGATACGCAGTATTTT.

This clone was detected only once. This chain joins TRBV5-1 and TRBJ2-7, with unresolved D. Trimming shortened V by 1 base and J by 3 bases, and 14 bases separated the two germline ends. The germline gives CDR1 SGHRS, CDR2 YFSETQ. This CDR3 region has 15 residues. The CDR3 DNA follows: TGCGCCAGCAGCTTGTCTGGGCAGGTCAACTACGAGCAGTACTTC. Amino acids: CASSLSGQVNYEQYF.

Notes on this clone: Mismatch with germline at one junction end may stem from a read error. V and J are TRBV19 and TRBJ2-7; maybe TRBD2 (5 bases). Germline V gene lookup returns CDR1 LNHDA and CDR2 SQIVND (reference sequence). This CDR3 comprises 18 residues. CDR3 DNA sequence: TGTGCCAGCAGTATAGAGGGTGGGCGGAGTTCCCCGGGGTGGGAGCAGTACTTC. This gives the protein CASSIEGGRSSPGWEQYF.

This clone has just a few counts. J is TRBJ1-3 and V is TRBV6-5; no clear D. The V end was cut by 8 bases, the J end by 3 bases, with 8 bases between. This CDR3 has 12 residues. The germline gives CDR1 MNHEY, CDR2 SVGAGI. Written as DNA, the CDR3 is TGTGCCAGCGGGAGCGGTGGAAACACCATATATTTT. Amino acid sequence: CASGSGGNTIYF.

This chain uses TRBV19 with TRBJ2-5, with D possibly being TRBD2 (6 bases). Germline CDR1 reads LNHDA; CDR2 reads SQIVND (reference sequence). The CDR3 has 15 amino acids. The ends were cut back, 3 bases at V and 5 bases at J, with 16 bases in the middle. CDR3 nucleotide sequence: TGTGCCAGTAGTATTAGGGGCCCGGCGGGGGAGACCCAGTACTTC. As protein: CASSIRGPAGETQYF.

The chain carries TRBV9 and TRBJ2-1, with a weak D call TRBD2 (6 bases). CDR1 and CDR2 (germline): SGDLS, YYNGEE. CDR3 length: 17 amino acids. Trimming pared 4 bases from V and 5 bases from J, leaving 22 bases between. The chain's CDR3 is CASSSAGQPGLNNEQFF. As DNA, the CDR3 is TGTGCCAGCAGCTCGGCGGGGCAGCCAGGACTAAACAATGAGCAGTTCTTC.

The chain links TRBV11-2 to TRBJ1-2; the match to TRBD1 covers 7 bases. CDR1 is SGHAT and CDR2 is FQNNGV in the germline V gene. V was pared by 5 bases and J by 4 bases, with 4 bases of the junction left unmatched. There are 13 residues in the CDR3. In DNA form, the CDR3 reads TGTGCCAGCAGCCCGGGGACAGTCTATGGCTACACCTTC. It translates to CASSPGTVYGYTF.

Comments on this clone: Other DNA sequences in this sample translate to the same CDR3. In DNA form, the CDR3 reads TGCGCCAGCAGCTTGGGCGGAACCTACGAGCAGTACTTC. As protein: CASSLGGTYEQYF. The chain employs TRBV5-1 and TRBJ2-7; D remains ambiguous. The V gene lost 0 bases and the J gene lost 2 bases, with 6 bases spanning the gap. The germline V gene encodes CDR1 SGHRS and CDR2 YFSETQ. This CDR3 is built from 13 residues.

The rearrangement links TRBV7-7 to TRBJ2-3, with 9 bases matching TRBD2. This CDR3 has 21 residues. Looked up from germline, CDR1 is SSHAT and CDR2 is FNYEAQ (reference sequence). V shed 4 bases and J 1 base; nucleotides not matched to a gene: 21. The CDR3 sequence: CASSSLPPGTSTSIGTDTQYF. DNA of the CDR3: TGTGCCAGCAGCTCCCTCCCTCCCGGGACTAGCACCTCAATCGGCACAGATACGCAGTATTTT.

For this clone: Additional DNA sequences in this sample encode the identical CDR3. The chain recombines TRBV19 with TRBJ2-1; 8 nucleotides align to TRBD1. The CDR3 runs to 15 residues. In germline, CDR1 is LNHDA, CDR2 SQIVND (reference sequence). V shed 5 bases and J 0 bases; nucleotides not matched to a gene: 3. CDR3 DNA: TGTGCCAGTAGTTGGGACAGGAGCTCCTACAATGAGCAGTTCTTC. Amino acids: CASSWDRSSYNEQFF.